This TCR beta chain was observed in a study of breast tumors, draining lymph nodes, adjacent tissues. TCRdb reanalysed the multiplex PCR reads using MiXCR and keeps one entry per CDR3 protein. The data contain about 200,000 distinct CDR3 sequences, roughly 31% of them singletons. Breast cancer patients provided tissue from their axillary draining lymph nodes. This clonotype has a count of ten or more. What it binds is not known. Broader study findings: Data only fit, rather than demonstrated, lymph node origin of most tumor T cells. Luminal-like breast cancer showed significantly greater tumor-nontumor repertoire similarity than basal-like breast cancer did. Tumor repertoires ranked between lymph nodes and nontumor tissue in diversity, with V and J gene preferences.

The TCR originated in a female donor with breast cancer. Some clones in this sample may be carry-over from other donors' samples. Material for sequencing was axillary lymph node tissue.

The CDR3 coding sequence is TGTGCCAGCAGTTTCGCGGGAAACTACAATGAGCAGTTCTTC. This gives the protein CASSFAGNYNEQFF. The chain combines TRBV12-3 or TRBV12-4 with TRBJ2-1; D may be TRBD2 (6 bases). The CDR3 runs to 14 residues. V shed 3 bases and J shed 3 bases, with 9 bases lying between them.